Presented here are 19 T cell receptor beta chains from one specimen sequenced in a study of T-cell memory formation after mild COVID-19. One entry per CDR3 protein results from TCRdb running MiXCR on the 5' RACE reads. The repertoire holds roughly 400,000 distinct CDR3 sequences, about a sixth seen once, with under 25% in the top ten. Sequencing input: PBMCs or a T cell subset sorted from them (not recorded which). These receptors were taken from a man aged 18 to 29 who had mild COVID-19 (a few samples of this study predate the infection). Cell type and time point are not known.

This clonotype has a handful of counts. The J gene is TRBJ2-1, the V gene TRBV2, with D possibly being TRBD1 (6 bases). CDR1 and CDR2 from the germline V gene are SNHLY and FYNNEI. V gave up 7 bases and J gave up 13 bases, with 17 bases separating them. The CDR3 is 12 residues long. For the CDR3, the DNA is TGTGCCAGCACCGACAGGACTCTAAGTCAGTTCTTC. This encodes CASTDRTLSQFF.

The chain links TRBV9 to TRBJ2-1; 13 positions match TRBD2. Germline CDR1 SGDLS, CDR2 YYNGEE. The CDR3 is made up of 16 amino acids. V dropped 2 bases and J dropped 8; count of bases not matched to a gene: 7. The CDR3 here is CASSVSGTSGVYEQFF. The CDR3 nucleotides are TGTGCCAGCAGCGTTTCCGGGACTAGCGGGGTATATGAGCAGTTCTTC.

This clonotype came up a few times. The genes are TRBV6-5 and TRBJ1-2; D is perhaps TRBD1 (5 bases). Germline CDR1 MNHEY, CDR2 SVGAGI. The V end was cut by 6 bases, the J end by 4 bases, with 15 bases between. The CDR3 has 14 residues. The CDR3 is CASRLFQGGYGYTF. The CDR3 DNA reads TGTGCCAGCAGACTGTTTCAGGGAGGCTATGGCTACACCTTC.

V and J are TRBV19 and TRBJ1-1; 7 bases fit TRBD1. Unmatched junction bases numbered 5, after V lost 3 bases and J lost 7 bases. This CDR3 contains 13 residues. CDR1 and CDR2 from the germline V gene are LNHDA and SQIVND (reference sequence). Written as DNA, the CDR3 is TGTGCCAGTAGTATGGCAGGGACAGTTGAAGCTTTCTTT. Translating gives CASSMAGTVEAFF.

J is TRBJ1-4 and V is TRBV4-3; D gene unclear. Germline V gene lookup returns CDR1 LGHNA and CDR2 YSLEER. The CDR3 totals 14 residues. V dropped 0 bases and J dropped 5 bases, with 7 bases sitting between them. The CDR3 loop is CASSQEGLNEKLFF. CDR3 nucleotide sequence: TGCGCCAGCAGCCAAGAGGGGTTGAATGAAAAACTGTTTTTT.

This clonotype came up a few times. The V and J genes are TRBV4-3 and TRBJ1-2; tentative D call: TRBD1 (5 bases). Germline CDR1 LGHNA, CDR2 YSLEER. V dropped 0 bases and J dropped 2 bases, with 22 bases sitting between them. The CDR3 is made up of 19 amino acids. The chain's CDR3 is CASSQDAGEVGRLNYGYTF. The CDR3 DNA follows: TGCGCCAGCAGCCAAGATGCGGGGGAAGTGGGACGGCTAAACTATGGCTACACCTTC.

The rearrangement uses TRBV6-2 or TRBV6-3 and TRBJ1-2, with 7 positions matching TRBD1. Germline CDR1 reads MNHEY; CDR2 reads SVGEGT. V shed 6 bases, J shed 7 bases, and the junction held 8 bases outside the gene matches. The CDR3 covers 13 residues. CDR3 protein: CASRQQGSSGYTF. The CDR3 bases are TGTGCCAGCAGACAACAGGGGAGTAGTGGCTACACCTTC.

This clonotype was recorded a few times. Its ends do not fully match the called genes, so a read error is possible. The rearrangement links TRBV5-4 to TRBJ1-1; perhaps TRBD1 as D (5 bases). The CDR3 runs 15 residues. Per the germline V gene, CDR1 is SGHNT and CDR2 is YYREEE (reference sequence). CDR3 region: CAISGRGQVGTEAFF. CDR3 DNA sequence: TGTGCCATCAGCGGGAGGGGTCAAGTTGGCACTGAAGCTTTCTTT.

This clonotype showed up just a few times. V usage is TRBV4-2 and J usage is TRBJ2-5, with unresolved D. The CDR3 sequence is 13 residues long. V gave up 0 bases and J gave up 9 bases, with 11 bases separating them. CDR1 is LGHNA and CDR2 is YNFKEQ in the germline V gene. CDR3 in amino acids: CASSQDELPPQYF. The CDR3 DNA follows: TGTGCCAGCAGCCAAGATGAGCTTCCCCCCCAGTACTTC.

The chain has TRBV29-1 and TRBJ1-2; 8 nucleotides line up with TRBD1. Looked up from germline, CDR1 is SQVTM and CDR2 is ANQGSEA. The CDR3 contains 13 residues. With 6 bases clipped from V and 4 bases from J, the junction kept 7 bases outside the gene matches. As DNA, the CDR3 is TGCAGCGTCTCAGACAGGGGCCCCTATGGCTACACCTTC. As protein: CSVSDRGPYGYTF.

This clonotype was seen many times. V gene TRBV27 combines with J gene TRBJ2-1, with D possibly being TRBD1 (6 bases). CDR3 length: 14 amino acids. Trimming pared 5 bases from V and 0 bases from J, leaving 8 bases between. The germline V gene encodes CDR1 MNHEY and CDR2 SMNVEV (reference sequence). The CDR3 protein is CASSEDSSYNEQFF. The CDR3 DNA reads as TGTGCCAGCAGTGAGGACAGCTCCTACAATGAGCAGTTCTTC.

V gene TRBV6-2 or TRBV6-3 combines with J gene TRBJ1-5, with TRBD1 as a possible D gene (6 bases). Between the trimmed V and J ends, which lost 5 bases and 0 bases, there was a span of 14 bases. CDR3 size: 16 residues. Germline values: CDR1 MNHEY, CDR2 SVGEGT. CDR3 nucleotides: TGTGCCAGCAGTGGAGACAGGCTTAATAGCAATCAGCCCCAGCATTTT. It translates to CASSGDRLNSNQPQHF.

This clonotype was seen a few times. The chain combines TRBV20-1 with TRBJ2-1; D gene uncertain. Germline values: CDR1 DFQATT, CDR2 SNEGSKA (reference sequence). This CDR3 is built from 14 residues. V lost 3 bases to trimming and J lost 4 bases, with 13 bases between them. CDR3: CSASVRETYNEQFF. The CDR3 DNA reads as TGCAGTGCTAGTGTGCGAGAAACATACAATGAGCAGTTCTTC.

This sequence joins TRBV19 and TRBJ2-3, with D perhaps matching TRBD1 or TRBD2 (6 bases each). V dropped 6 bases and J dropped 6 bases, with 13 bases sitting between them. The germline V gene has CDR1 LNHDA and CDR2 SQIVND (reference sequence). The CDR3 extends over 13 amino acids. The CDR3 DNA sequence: TGTGCCAGTAGATACGGGGGCGAGGATACGCAGTATTTT. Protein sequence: CASRYGGEDTQYF.

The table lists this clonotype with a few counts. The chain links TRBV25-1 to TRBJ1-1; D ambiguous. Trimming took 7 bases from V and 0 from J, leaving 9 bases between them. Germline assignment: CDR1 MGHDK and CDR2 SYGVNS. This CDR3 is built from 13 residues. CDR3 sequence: CASTGGVNTEAFF. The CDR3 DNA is TGTGCCAGCACCGGCGGGGTGAACACTGAAGCTTTCTTT.

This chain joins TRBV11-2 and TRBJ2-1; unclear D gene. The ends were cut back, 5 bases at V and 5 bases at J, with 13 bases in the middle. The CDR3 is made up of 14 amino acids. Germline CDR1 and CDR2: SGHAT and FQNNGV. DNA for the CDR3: TGTGCCAGCAGCCCCTGGGGTGATCACAATGAGCAGTTCTTC. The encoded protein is CASSPWGDHNEQFF.

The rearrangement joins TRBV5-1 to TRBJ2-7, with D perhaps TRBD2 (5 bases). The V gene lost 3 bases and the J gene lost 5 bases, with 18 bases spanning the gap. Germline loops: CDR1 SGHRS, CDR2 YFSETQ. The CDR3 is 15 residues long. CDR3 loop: CASSSPDELRDEQYF. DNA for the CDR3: TGCGCCAGCAGCTCCCCCGATGAGTTGAGGGACGAGCAGTACTTC.

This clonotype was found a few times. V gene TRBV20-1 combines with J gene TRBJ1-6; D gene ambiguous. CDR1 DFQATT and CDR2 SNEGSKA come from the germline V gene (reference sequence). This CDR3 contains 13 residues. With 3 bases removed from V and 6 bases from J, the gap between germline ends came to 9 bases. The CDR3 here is CSASLTSNSPLHF. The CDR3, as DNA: TGCAGTGCTAGTCTCACAAGTAATTCACCCCTCCACTTT.

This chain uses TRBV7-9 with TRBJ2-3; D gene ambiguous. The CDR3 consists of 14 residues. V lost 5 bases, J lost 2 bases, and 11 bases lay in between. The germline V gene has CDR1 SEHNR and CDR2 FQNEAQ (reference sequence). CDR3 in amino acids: CASSTLMHTDTQYF. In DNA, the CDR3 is TGTGCCAGCAGCACACTGATGCACACAGATACGCAGTATTTT.